This T cell receptor (beta chain) was observed in a study of graft-versus-host responses after intestinal transplantation. The overall study: Recipients got multivisceral, liver-intestinal, or isolated intestinal transplants. Every recipient had anti-thymocyte globulin induction and around three years of tacrolimus plus steroids. Overall study findings and caveats: Recipient marrow contained GvH clones, some of which appeared first in ileum or blood.

Using immunoSEQ multiplex PCR, the repertoire was profiled, and TCRdb retains in-frame clones only, with some absent. The table lists fewer than 95,000 clones, around 92% of them singletons. As for this clone: The antigen remains unidentified.

Germline assignment: CDR1 SEHNR and CDR2 FQNEAQ (reference sequence). The CDR3 extends over 14 amino acids. V lost 5 bases and J lost 4, with 14 bases in between. The chain couples TRBV7-9 to TRBJ1-2; tentatively, D is TRBD1 (5 bases). This specimen was unstimulated CD8+ T cells sorted from spleen or lymph node cells, taken before transplant. The clonotype comes from a human donor who was the organ donor for an intestinal transplant. The CDR3 reads CASSQGSVGYGYTF. DNA for the CDR3: TGTGCCAGCAGCCAGGGTTCAGTGGGCTATGGCTACACCTTC.